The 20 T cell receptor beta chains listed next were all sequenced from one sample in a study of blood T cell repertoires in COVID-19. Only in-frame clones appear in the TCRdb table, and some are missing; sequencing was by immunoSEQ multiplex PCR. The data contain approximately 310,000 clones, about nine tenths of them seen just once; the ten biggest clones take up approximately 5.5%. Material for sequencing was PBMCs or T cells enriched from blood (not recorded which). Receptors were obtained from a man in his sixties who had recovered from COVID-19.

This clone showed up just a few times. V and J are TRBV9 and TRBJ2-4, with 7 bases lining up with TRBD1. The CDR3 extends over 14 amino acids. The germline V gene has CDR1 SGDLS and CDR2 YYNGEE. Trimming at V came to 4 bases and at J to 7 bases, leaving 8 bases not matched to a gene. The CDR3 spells CASSPRTGINIQYF. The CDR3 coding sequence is TGTGCCAGCAGCCCAAGGACAGGAATCAACATTCAGTACTTC. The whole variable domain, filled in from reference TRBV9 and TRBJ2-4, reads DSGVTQTPKHLITATGQRVTLRCSPRSGDLSVYWYQQSLDQGLQFLIQYYNGEERAKGNILERFSAQQFPDLHSELNLSSLELGDSALYFCASSPRTGINIQYFGAGTRLSVL.

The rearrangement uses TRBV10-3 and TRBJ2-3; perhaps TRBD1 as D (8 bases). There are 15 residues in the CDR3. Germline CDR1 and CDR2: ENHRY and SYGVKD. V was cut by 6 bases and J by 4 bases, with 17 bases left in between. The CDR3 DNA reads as TGTGCCATCAGGGTACAGGGGGGGGTATCAGATACGCAGTATTTT. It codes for CAIRVQGGVSDTQYF.

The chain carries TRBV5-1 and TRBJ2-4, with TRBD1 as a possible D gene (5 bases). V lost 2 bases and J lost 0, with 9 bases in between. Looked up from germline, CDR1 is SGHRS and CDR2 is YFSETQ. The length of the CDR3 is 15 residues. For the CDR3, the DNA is TGCGCCAGCAGCTTTTCGACAGTAGCCAAAAACATTCAGTACTTC. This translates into CASSFSTVAKNIQYF.

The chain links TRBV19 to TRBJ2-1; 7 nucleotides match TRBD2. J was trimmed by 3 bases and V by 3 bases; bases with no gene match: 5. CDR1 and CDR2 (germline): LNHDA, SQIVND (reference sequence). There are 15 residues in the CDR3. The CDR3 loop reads CASSMVGGVYNEQFF. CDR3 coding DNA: TGTGCCAGTAGTATGGTGGGAGGGGTCTACAATGAGCAGTTCTTC.

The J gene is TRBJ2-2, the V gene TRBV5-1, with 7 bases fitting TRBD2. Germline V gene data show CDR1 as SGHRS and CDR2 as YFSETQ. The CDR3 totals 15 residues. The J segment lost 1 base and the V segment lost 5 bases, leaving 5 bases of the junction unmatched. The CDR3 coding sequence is TGCGCCAGCAGTACGGGACTACTGAACACCGGGGAGCTGTTTTTT. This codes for CASSTGLLNTGELFF.

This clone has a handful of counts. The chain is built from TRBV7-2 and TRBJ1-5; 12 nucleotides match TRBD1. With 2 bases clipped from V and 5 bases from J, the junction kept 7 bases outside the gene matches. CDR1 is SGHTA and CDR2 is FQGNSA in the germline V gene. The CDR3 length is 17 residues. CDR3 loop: CASSLMAGTGGYQPQHF. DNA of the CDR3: TGTGCCAGCAGCTTAATGGCCGGGACAGGGGGCTATCAGCCCCAGCATTTT.

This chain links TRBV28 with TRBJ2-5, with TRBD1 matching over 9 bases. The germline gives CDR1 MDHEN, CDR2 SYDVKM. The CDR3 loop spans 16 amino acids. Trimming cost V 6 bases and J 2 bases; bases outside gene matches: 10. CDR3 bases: TGTGCCAGCAGGAGGAGGGGACAGGGAACGCAAGAGACCCAGTACTTC. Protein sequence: CASRRRGQGTQETQYF.

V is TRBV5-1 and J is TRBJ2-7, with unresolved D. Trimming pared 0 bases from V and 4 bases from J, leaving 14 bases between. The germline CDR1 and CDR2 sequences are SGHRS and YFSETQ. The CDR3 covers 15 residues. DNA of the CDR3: TGCGCCAGCAGCTTGGTGGGCGATCCCCAATACGAGCAGTACTTC. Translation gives CASSLVGDPQYEQYF. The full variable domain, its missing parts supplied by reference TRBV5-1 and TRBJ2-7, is KAGVTQTPRYLIKTRGQQVTLSCSPISGHRSVSWYQQTPGQGLQFLFEYFSETQRNKGNFPGRFSGRQFSNSRSEMNVSTLELGDSALYLCASSLVGDPQYEQYFGPGTRLTVT.

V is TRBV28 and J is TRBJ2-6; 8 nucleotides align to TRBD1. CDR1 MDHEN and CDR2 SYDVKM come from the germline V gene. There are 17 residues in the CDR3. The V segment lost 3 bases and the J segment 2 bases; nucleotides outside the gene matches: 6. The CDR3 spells CASSLNRGKTGANVLTF. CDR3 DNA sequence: TGTGCCAGCAGTTTGAACAGGGGGAAAACTGGGGCCAACGTCCTGACTTTC.

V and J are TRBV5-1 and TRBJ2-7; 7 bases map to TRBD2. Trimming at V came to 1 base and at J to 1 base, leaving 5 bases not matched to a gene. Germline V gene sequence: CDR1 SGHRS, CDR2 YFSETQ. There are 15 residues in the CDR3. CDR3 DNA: TGCGCCAGCAGCTTGATGGGAGCGGGGTCCTACGAGCAGTACTTC. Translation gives CASSLMGAGSYEQYF. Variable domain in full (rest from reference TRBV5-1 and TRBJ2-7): KAGVTQTPRYLIKTRGQQVTLSCSPISGHRSVSWYQQTPGQGLQFLFEYFSETQRNKGNFPGRFSGRQFSNSRSEMNVSTLELGDSALYLCASSLMGAGSYEQYFGPGTRLTVT.

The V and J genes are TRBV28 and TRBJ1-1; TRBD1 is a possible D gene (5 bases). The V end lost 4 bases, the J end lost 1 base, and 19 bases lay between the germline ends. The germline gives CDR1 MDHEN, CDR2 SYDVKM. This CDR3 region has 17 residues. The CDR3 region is CASSSPGGGKKNTEAFF. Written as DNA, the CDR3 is TGTGCCAGCAGTTCCCCCGGTGGGGGGAAAAAGAACACTGAAGCTTTCTTT. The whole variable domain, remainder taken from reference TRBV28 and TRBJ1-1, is DVKVTQSSRYLVKRTGEKVFLECVQDMDHENMFWYRQDPGLGLRLIYFSYDVKMKEKGDIPEGYSVSREKKERFSLILESASTNQTSMYLCASSSPGGGKKNTEAFFGQGTRLTVV.

CDR3 bases: TGTGCCAGCAGCTTAGTCCGACAGCCGGTCCTGACTTTC. Protein product: CASSLVRQPVLTF. The chain joins TRBV7-9 to TRBJ2-6; D is perhaps TRBD1 (5 bases). Germline CDR1 is SEHNR and CDR2 is FQNEAQ (reference sequence). Trimming left V 1 base short and J 13 bases short, with 11 bases between. This CDR3 has 13 amino acids. Supplemented by reference TRBV7-9 and TRBJ2-6, the full variable domain reads DTGVSQNPRHKITKRGQNVTFRCDPISEHNRLYWYRQTLGQGPEFLTYFQNEAQLEKSRLLSDRFSAERPKGSFSTLEIQRTEQGDSAMYLCASSLVRQPVLTFGAGSRLTVL.

The DNA for the CDR3 is TGTGCCATCGCGACCGGGAGTCAGGAAAAACTGTTTTTT. Protein product: CAIATGSQEKLFF. The chain joins TRBV12-3 or TRBV12-4 to TRBJ1-4, with D hard to call. V was shortened by 10 bases and J by 8 bases, with 17 bases between the two germline ends. The CDR3 length is 13 residues.

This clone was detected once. The CDR3 is CASSPPGVTLNEKLFF. As DNA, the CDR3 is TGTGCCAGCTCACCACCGGGCGTTACTCTTAATGAAAAACTGTTTTTT. The chain recombines TRBV18 with TRBJ1-4; the D is unclear. The V end was cut by 0 bases, the J end by 4 bases, with 12 bases between. CDR1 KGHSH and CDR2 LQKENI come from the germline V gene. The CDR3 runs 16 residues.

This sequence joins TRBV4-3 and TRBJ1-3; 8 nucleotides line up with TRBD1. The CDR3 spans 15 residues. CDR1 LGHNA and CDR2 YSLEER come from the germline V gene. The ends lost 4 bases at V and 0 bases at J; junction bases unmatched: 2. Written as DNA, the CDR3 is TGCGCCAGCAGCCGAGGACAGGGCTCTGGAAACACCATATATTTT. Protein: CASSRGQGSGNTIYF.

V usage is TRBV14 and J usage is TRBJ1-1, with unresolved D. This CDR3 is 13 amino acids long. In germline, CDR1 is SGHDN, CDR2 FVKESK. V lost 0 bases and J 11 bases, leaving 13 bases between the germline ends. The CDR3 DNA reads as TGTGCCAGCAGCCAAGATCAGGCCAATTCGGCTTTCTTT. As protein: CASSQDQANSAFF.

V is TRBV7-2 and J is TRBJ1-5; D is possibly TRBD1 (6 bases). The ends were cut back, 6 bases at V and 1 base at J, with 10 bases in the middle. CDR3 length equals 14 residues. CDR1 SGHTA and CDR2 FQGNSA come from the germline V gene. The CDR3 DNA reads TGTGCCAGCAGACCCACAGGGAGCAATCAGCCCCAGCATTTT. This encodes CASRPTGSNQPQHF.

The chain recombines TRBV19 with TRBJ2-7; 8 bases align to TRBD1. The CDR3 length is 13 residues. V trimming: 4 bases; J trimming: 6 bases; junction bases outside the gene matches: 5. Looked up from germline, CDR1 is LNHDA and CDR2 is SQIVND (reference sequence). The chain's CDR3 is CASSRQGRSEQYF. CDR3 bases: TGTGCCAGTAGTAGACAGGGGCGCAGCGAGCAGTACTTC.

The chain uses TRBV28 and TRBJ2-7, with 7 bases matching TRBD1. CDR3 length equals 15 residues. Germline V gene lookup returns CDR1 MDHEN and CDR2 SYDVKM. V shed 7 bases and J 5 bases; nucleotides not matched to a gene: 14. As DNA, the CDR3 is TGTGCCAGCACCCTCCCGAAGGGGACAGCCCACGAGCAGTACTTC. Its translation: CASTLPKGTAHEQYF. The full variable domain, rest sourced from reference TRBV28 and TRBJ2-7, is DVKVTQSSRYLVKRTGEKVFLECVQDMDHENMFWYRQDPGLGLRLIYFSYDVKMKEKGDIPEGYSVSREKKERFSLILESASTNQTSMYLCASTLPKGTAHEQYFGPGTRLTVT.

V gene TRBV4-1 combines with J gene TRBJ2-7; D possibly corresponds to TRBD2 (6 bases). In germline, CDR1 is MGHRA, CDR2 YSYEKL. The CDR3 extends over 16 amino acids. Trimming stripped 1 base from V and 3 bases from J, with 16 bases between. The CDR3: CASSQGSNAGYYEQYF. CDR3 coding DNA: TGCGCCAGCAGCCAAGGATCGAACGCGGGGTACTACGAGCAGTACTTC.